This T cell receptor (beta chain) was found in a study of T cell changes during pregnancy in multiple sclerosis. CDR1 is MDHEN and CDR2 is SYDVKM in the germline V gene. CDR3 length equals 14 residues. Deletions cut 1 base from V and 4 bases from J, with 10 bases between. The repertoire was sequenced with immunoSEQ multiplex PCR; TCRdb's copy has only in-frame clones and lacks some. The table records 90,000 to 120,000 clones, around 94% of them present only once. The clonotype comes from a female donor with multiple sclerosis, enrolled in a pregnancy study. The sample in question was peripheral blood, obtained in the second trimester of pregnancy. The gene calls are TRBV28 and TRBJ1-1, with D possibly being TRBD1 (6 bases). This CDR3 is CASSLSQGLTEAFF. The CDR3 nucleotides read TGTGCCAGCAGTTTATCACAGGGCCTCACTGAAGCTTTCTTT.